Presented here are 8 T cell receptor beta chains from one specimen sequenced in a study of beta chain features in type 1 diabetes. Expressed TCRB transcripts got sequenced, as all isolated RNA was reverse transcribed. The table came from immunoSEQ multiplex PCR; TCRdb's copy has only in-frame clones and leaves some out. The repertoire holds about 300,000 clones, with under 8.5% as singletons. Sequenced: central memory CD4+ T cells from blood. All receptors come from a woman younger than 35 in good health.

The chain is built from TRBV30 and TRBJ2-2; D not certain. CDR3 length: 16 amino acids. V shed 4 bases and J shed 6 bases, with 21 bases lying between them. Germline V gene sequence: CDR1 GTSNPN, CDR2 SVGIG (reference sequence). CDR3 protein: CAWMLWARDGAGELFF. CDR3 nucleotide sequence: TGTGCCTGGATGCTTTGGGCTAGAGATGGAGCCGGGGAGCTGTTTTTT.

This chain uses TRBV6-6 with TRBJ1-1; D gene unclear. Germline V gives CDR1 MNHNY, CDR2 SVGAGI (reference sequence). The germline V and J ends were trimmed by 3 bases and 1 base, with 12 bases remaining between them. This CDR3 comprises 15 residues. The CDR3 sequence is CASSYNPKGNTEAFF. CDR3 in DNA: TGTGCCAGCAGTTATAATCCAAAAGGGAACACTGAAGCTTTCTTT.

This clone was counted between two and nine times. A read error may explain this, as a much larger clone is one base away. V usage is TRBV10-3 and J usage is TRBJ2-6; D is undetermined. Germline V lookup: CDR1 ENHRY, CDR2 SYGVKD. The CDR3 totals 15 residues. V lost 5 bases and J 0 bases, leaving 8 bases between the germline ends. Written as DNA, the CDR3 is TGTGCCATCAGTCCGTCGGGCTCTGGGGCCAACGTCCTGACTTTC. Translation: CAISPSGSGANVLTF.

This clone was recorded many times. V is TRBV7-9 and J is TRBJ1-1; the D gene is possibly TRBD1 (6 bases). This CDR3 is built from 13 residues. V was shortened by 10 bases and J by 4 bases, with 16 bases between the two germline ends. The germline V gene encodes CDR1 SEHNR and CDR2 FQNEAQ (reference sequence). The CDR3 here is CATAYGGGTEAFF. In nucleotides, the CDR3 is TGTGCCACTGCTTACGGAGGGGGCACTGAAGCTTTCTTT.

The J gene is TRBJ2-7, the V gene TRBV7-3; no clear D. Trimming removed 4 bases at V and 5 bases at J, with 9 bases between. The germline gives CDR1 SGHTA, CDR2 FQGTGA. The CDR3 totals 12 residues. Here the CDR3 reads CASSSFRDEQYV. The CDR3 bases are TGTGCCAGCAGCTCGTTTCGGGACGAGCAGTACGTC.

This clone showed up just a few times. The chain carries TRBV19 and TRBJ2-5; maybe TRBD2 (5 bases). The CDR3 is 11 residues long. Germline V CDR1 and CDR2: LNHDA, SQIVND (reference sequence). Trimming cost V 5 bases and J 10 bases, with 11 bases left between them. CDR3 DNA sequence: TGTGCCAGTAGTCTCGAGGGTGGCCAGTACTTC. Translated: CASSLEGGQYF.

V is TRBV7-2 and J is TRBJ2-7; 8 bases agree with TRBD2. V lost 2 bases to trimming and J lost 6 bases; unmatched junction nucleotides: 9. Germline V lookup: CDR1 SGHTA, CDR2 FQGNSA. The CDR3 sequence is 15 residues long. The CDR3 DNA reads as TGTGCCAGCAGCTTATTGGCGGGGGGATACTCCGAGCAGTACGTC. Its protein product is CASSLLAGGYSEQYV.

The chain joins TRBV7-2 to TRBJ1-1; tentatively, D is TRBD1 (6 bases). In germline, CDR1 is SGHTA, CDR2 FQGNSA. The CDR3 loop spans 15 amino acids. V was shortened by 5 bases and J by 4 bases, with 17 bases between the two germline ends. The CDR3, as DNA: TGTGCCAGCAGCCCGCCCAGATTAGGGGGCACTGAAGCTTTCTTT. Its translation is CASSPPRLGGTEAFF. Combining the CDR3 with reference TRBV7-2 and TRBJ1-1 gives the whole variable domain GAGVSQSPSNKVTEKGKDVELRCDPISGHTALYWYRQSLGQGLEFLIYFQGNSAPDKSGLPSDRFSAERTGGSVSTLTIQRTQQEDSAVYLCASSPPRLGGTEAFFGQGTRLTVV.